Listed below are T cell receptor beta chains from one sample, sequenced in a study of type 1 and type 2 diabetes patients. Via MiXCR, TCRdb re-called the multiplex PCR reads, giving one row per CDR3 protein. The data hold a few hundred thousand distinct CDR3 sequences, with roughly 48% observed a single time. The specimen was peripheral blood mononuclear cells (PBMCs). The receptors originated from a man between 18 and 35 years old with type 2 diabetes. Both conserved end residues are part of each CDR3. Fields, in order: D gene, CDR3 length, V gene, clone size, J gene, CDR3 protein, CDR3 DNA. The D gene is left open where the match is weak. Size is omitted from some rows. Given values are once, few, many or a class for expanded clones.

d_call: .; cdr3_length: 14; v_call: TRBV7-8; clone_size: few; j_call: TRBJ1-1; cdr3_aa: CASSLGRENTEAFF; cdr3_nt: TGTGCCAGCAGCTTGGGCAGGGAAAACACTGAAGCTTTCTTT
d_call: .; cdr3_length: 12; v_call: TRBV7-8; clone_size: .; j_call: TRBJ2-1; cdr3_aa: CASSKRDDEQFF; cdr3_nt: TGTGCCAGCAGCAAAAGGGACGATGAGCAGTTCTTC
d_call: .; cdr3_length: 14; v_call: TRBV5-1; clone_size: once; j_call: TRBJ2-3; cdr3_aa: CASSIGLPTDTQYF; cdr3_nt: TGCGCCAGCAGCATCGGACTCCCCACAGATACGCAGTATTTT
d_call: .; cdr3_length: 16; v_call: TRBV7-8; clone_size: .; j_call: TRBJ2-1; cdr3_aa: CASSLEALGLSEEQFF; cdr3_nt: TGTGCCAGCAGCTTAGAGGCTTTGGGGTTATCGGAGGAGCAGTTCTTC
d_call: .; cdr3_length: 12; v_call: TRBV7-9; clone_size: few; j_call: TRBJ1-2; cdr3_aa: CASRYANYGYTF; cdr3_nt: TGTGCCAGCCGATACGCTAACTATGGCTACACCTTC
d_call: TRBD1; cdr3_length: 16; v_call: TRBV14; clone_size: few; j_call: TRBJ1-1; cdr3_aa: CASSNPGQGMNTEAFF; cdr3_nt: TGTGCCAGCAGCAACCCGGGACAGGGGATGAACACTGAAGCTTTCTTT
d_call: TRBD2; cdr3_length: 16; v_call: TRBV27; clone_size: few; j_call: TRBJ2-5; cdr3_aa: CASSTSLAGAEETQYF; cdr3_nt: TGTGCCAGCAGTACCTCGCTAGCGGGAGCGGAAGAGACCCAGTACTTC
d_call: TRBD1; cdr3_length: 16; v_call: TRBV12-3/TRBV12-4; clone_size: .; j_call: TRBJ2-1; cdr3_aa: CASSPSGDRYYNEQFF; cdr3_nt: TGTGCCAGCAGCCCTAGTGGGGACAGGTATTACAATGAGCAGTTCTTC
d_call: .; cdr3_length: 13; v_call: TRBV12-3/TRBV12-4; clone_size: .; j_call: TRBJ2-3; cdr3_aa: CASRPPIVDTQYF; cdr3_nt: TGTGCCAGCAGGCCCCCCATAGTTGATACGCAGTATTTT
d_call: .; cdr3_length: 14; v_call: TRBV19; clone_size: .; j_call: TRBJ2-2; cdr3_aa: CASKSRENTGELFF; cdr3_nt: TGTGCCAGTAAATCCCGGGAGAACACCGGGGAGCTGTTTTTT
d_call: .; cdr3_length: 14; v_call: TRBV10-2; clone_size: .; j_call: TRBJ1-5; cdr3_aa: CASSGDSFNQPQHF; cdr3_nt: TGCGCCAGCAGTGGTGACAGTTTCAATCAGCCCCAGCATTTT
d_call: .; cdr3_length: 13; v_call: TRBV27; clone_size: few; j_call: TRBJ1-1; cdr3_aa: CASSFETNTEAFF; cdr3_nt: TGTGCCAGCAGTTTCGAAACGAACACTGAAGCTTTCTTT
d_call: TRBD1; cdr3_length: 15; v_call: TRBV25-1; clone_size: .; j_call: TRBJ1-1; cdr3_aa: CASSEYHRGNTEAFF; cdr3_nt: TGTGCCAGCAGTGAATATCACAGGGGGAACACTGAAGCTTTCTTT
d_call: .; cdr3_length: 15; v_call: TRBV6-5; clone_size: .; j_call: TRBJ2-7; cdr3_aa: CASSYSGGLVEEQCF; cdr3_nt: TGTGCCAGCAGTTACTCGGGGGGGCTTGTGGAAGAGCAGTGCTTC
d_call: .; cdr3_length: 15; v_call: TRBV5-1; clone_size: few; j_call: TRBJ2-7; cdr3_aa: CASSLEPRLGYEQYF; cdr3_nt: TGCGCCAGCAGCTTGGAACCCCGGTTGGGCTACGAGCAGTACTTC
d_call: .; cdr3_length: 14; v_call: TRBV5-8; clone_size: .; j_call: TRBJ2-7; cdr3_aa: CASSLVGITYEQYF; cdr3_nt: TGTGCCAGCAGCTTGGTTGGGATAACCTACGAGCAGTACTTC
d_call: .; cdr3_length: 13; v_call: TRBV5-1; clone_size: .; j_call: TRBJ2-7; cdr3_aa: CASSDMGAREQYF; cdr3_nt: TGCGCCAGCAGTGATATGGGGGCTCGTGAGCAGTACTTC
d_call: .; cdr3_length: 16; v_call: TRBV24-1; clone_size: few; j_call: TRBJ1-2; cdr3_aa: CATSDSKFWTGGGYTF; cdr3_nt: TGTGCCACCAGTGATTCTAAATTTTGGACTGGCGGTGGCTACACCTTC
d_call: TRBD2; cdr3_length: 14; v_call: TRBV7-8; clone_size: few; j_call: TRBJ2-7; cdr3_aa: CASSPSGTTYEQYF; cdr3_nt: TGTGCCAGCAGCCCGTCCGGGACTACCTACGAGCAGTACTTC
d_call: .; cdr3_length: 11; v_call: TRBV19; clone_size: many; j_call: TRBJ2-1; cdr3_aa: CASRSGNEQFF; cdr3_nt: TGTGCCAGTAGGAGTGGCAATGAGCAGTTCTTC
d_call: .; cdr3_length: 16; v_call: TRBV29-1; clone_size: .; j_call: TRBJ2-7; cdr3_aa: CSVEYRAGSLPYEQYF; cdr3_nt: TGCAGCGTGGAGTATCGGGCGGGTTCCCTTCCCTACGAGCAGTACTTC
d_call: TRBD2; cdr3_length: 17; v_call: TRBV9; clone_size: .; j_call: TRBJ2-3; cdr3_aa: CASSANKAGGTTDTQYF; cdr3_nt: TGTGCCAGCAGCGCAAATAAAGCGGGAGGGACCACAGATACGCAGTATTTT
d_call: .; cdr3_length: 15; v_call: TRBV28; clone_size: .; j_call: TRBJ2-7; cdr3_aa: CASSMGAGVTYEQYF; cdr3_nt: TGTGCCAGCAGTATGGGGGCAGGGGTAACCTACGAGCAGTACTTC
d_call: .; cdr3_length: 14; v_call: TRBV19; clone_size: few; j_call: TRBJ1-4; cdr3_aa: CASSRLATNEKLFF; cdr3_nt: TGTGCCAGTAGTCGGCTTGCAACTAATGAAAAACTGTTTTTT
d_call: .; cdr3_length: 16; v_call: TRBV12-3/TRBV12-4; clone_size: .; j_call: TRBJ1-1; cdr3_aa: CASSLRLLEQNTEAFF; cdr3_nt: TGTGCCAGCAGTTTACGATTATTGGAGCAGAACACTGAAGCTTTCTTT
d_call: .; cdr3_length: 14; v_call: TRBV5-1; clone_size: few; j_call: TRBJ2-7; cdr3_aa: CASSLAQGRTEQYF; cdr3_nt: TGCGCCAGCAGCTTGGCACAGGGAAGGACCGAGCAGTACTTC
d_call: .; cdr3_length: 15; v_call: TRBV4-1; clone_size: .; j_call: TRBJ1-2; cdr3_aa: CASSQPPVGGERYTF; cdr3_nt: TGCGCCAGCAGCCAACCCCCGGTCGGGGGGGAACGCTACACCTTC
d_call: .; cdr3_length: 12; v_call: TRBV7-2; clone_size: few; j_call: TRBJ1-2; cdr3_aa: CASSLGGIGYTF; cdr3_nt: TGTGCCAGCAGCTTGGGGGGCATCGGCTACACCTTC
d_call: .; cdr3_length: 16; v_call: TRBV28; clone_size: .; j_call: TRBJ2-7; cdr3_aa: CASSLWFSAPLYEQYF; cdr3_nt: TGTGCCAGCAGTTTATGGTTTTCAGCCCCGTTATACGAGCAGTACTTC
d_call: .; cdr3_length: 19; v_call: TRBV2; clone_size: .; j_call: TRBJ1-4; cdr3_aa: CASNSEQGRQAATNEKLFF; cdr3_nt: TGTGCCAGCAATTCAGAACAGGGAAGACAAGCTGCAACTAATGAAAAACTGTTTTTT
d_call: .; cdr3_length: 13; v_call: TRBV7-3; clone_size: .; j_call: TRBJ1-1; cdr3_aa: CASSLTEIGEAFF; cdr3_nt: TGTGCTAGCAGCTTAACAGAGATTGGTGAAGCTTTCTTT
d_call: TRBD1; cdr3_length: 14; v_call: TRBV6-5; clone_size: .; j_call: TRBJ1-2; cdr3_aa: CASSSTGEDYGYTF; cdr3_nt: TGTGCCAGCAGTAGTACAGGGGAGGACTATGGCTACACCTTC
d_call: .; cdr3_length: 13; v_call: TRBV6-4; clone_size: many; j_call: TRBJ1-6; cdr3_aa: CASSDSDNSPLHF; cdr3_nt: TGTGCCAGCAGTGACTCGGACAATTCACCCCTCCACTTT
d_call: TRBD1; cdr3_length: 13; v_call: TRBV6-5; clone_size: .; j_call: TRBJ2-7; cdr3_aa: CASSSGQVSEQYF; cdr3_nt: TGTGCCAGCAGCAGCGGACAGGTGAGCGAGCAGTACTTC
d_call: .; cdr3_length: 12; v_call: TRBV20-1; clone_size: few; j_call: TRBJ2-7; cdr3_aa: CSAKRSDYEQYF; cdr3_nt: TGCAGTGCTAAGCGGTCAGATTACGAGCAGTACTTC
d_call: .; cdr3_length: 15; v_call: TRBV12-5; clone_size: few; j_call: TRBJ1-1; cdr3_aa: CASGLGLGINTEAFF; cdr3_nt: TGTGCTAGTGGTTTGGGGTTAGGGATCAACACTGAAGCTTTCTTT
d_call: .; cdr3_length: 13; v_call: TRBV19; clone_size: few; j_call: TRBJ1-2; cdr3_aa: CASSPTGSEGYTF; cdr3_nt: TGTGCCAGTAGTCCCACGGGGTCGGAAGGCTACACCTTC
d_call: TRBD1; cdr3_length: 15; v_call: TRBV7-2; clone_size: .; j_call: TRBJ2-3; cdr3_aa: CASRTGVISTDTQYF; cdr3_nt: TGTGCCAGCAGAACAGGGGTCATTAGCACAGATACGCAGTATTTT
d_call: .; cdr3_length: 13; v_call: TRBV20-1; clone_size: .; j_call: TRBJ2-7; cdr3_aa: CSARETRSYEQYF; cdr3_nt: TGCAGTGCTAGAGAGACCAGATCCTACGAGCAGTACTTC
d_call: .; cdr3_length: 15; v_call: TRBV6-1; clone_size: few; j_call: TRBJ2-5; cdr3_aa: CASSEALVGGRTQYF; cdr3_nt: TGTGCCAGCAGTGAAGCCTTAGTAGGAGGGAGGACCCAGTACTTC
d_call: TRBD1; cdr3_length: 18; v_call: TRBV20-1; clone_size: few; j_call: TRBJ2-2; cdr3_aa: CSASDRVGQDAYTGELFF; cdr3_nt: TGCAGTGCTAGCGACCGGGTTGGACAGGACGCTTATACCGGGGAGCTGTTTTTT
d_call: TRBD2; cdr3_length: 15; v_call: TRBV2; clone_size: .; j_call: TRBJ2-3; cdr3_aa: CASSGILAGTDTQYF; cdr3_nt: TGTGCCAGCAGTGGGATACTAGCGGGCACAGATACGCAGTATTTT
d_call: .; cdr3_length: 14; v_call: TRBV28; clone_size: .; j_call: TRBJ2-2; cdr3_aa: CASSPLPSTGELFF; cdr3_nt: TGTGCCAGCAGTCCCCTCCCAAGTACCGGGGAGCTGTTTTTT
d_call: .; cdr3_length: 16; v_call: TRBV4-3; clone_size: many; j_call: TRBJ2-6; cdr3_aa: CASSQDIATGANVLTF; cdr3_nt: TGCGCCAGCAGCCAAGATATCGCCACTGGGGCCAACGTCCTGACTTTC
d_call: .; cdr3_length: 15; v_call: TRBV25-1; clone_size: .; j_call: TRBJ1-2; cdr3_aa: CASRGGGAPGYGYTF; cdr3_nt: TGTGCCAGCAGGGGGGGTGGGGCTCCCGGCTATGGCTACACCTTC